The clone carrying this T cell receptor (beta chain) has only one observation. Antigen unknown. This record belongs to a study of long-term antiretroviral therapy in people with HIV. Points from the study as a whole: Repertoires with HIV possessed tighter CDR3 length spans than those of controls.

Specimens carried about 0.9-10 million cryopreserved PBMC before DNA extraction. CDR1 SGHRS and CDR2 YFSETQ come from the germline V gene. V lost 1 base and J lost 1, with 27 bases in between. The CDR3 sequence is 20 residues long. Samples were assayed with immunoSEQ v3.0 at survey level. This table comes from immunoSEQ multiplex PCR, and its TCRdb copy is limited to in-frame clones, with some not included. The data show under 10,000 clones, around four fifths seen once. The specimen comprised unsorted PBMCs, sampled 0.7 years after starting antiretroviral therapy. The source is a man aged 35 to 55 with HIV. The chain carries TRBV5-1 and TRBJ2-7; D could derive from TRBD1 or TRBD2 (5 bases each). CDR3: CASSLRQGGGMYGMSYEQYF. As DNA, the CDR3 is TGCGCCAGCAGCTTGAGGCAGGGTGGTGGCATGTACGGGATGTCCTACGAGCAGTACTTC.